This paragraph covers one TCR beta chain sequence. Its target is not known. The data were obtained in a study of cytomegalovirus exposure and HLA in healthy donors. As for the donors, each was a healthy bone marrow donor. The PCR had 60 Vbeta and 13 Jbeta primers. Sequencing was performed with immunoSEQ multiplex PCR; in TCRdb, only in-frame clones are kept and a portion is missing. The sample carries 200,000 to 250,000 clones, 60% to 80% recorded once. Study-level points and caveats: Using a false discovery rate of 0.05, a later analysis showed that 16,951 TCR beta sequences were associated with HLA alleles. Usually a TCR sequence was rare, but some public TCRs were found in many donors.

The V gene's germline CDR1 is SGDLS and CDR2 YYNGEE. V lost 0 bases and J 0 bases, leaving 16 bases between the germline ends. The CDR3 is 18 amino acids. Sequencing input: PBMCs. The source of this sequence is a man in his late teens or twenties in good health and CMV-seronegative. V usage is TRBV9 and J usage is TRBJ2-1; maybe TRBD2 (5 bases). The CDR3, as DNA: TGTGCCAGCAGCGTAGGAGGGCATGGGCAGAGCTCCTACAATGAGCAGTTCTTC. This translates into CASSVGGHGQSSYNEQFF.